A single sample gave rise to the 4 T cell receptor beta chains below, sequenced in a study of CD8+CD57+ T cells in acquired aplastic anemia. Genomic DNA provided the template from which TCR beta VDJ and CDR3 profiles were obtained. TCRdb fed the reads into MiXCR, producing one record per CDR3 protein. Of roughly 200,000 distinct CDR3 sequences detected, roughly two thirds appear once; the ten largest clones hold around 50%. All sequencing subjects had displayed CD8+CD57+ cell expansion on flow cytometry. Sequenced input: sorted CD4+, CD8+, or CD8+CD57+ T cells (not recorded which) from PBMCs. The receptors shown here come from a human donor with aplastic anemia.

The V call is TRBV15, the J call TRBJ1-2; TRBD1 agrees at 9 bases. With 4 bases clipped from V and 11 bases from J, the junction kept 11 bases outside the gene matches. The germline V gene has CDR1 LNHNV and CDR2 YYDKDF (reference sequence). The CDR3 has 14 residues. The CDR3 sequence is CATSKDRDRVGYTF. The CDR3 bases are TGTGCCACCAGCAAAGACCGGGACAGGGTAGGGTACACCTTC.

The rearrangement joins TRBV12-3 or TRBV12-4 to TRBJ2-7, with D possibly being TRBD1 or TRBD2 (7 bases each). Trimming stripped 4 bases from V and 2 bases from J, with 12 bases between. The CDR3 loop spans 14 amino acids. As DNA, the CDR3 is TGTGCCAGCAGTTCAGGGGGGGGGCCCTACGAGCAGTACTTC. Its translation is CASSSGGGPYEQYF.

This clonotype is labeled medium-sized (0.01 to 0.1%). V usage is TRBV2 and J usage is TRBJ1-3; D may be TRBD1 (6 bases). Germline assignment: CDR1 SNHLY and CDR2 FYNNEI. The V end was cut by 1 base, the J end by 4 bases, with 11 bases between. The CDR3 covers 15 residues. The chain's CDR3 is CASSEEETGGNTIYF. CDR3 bases: TGTGCCAGCAGTGAAGAGGAAACAGGGGGAAACACCATATATTTT. Full variable domain (outside the CDR3, taken from reference TRBV2 and TRBJ1-3): EPEVTQTPSHQVTQMGQEVILRCVPISNHLYFYWYRQILGQKVEFLVSFYNNEISEKSEIFDDQFSVERPDGSNFTLKIRSTKLEDSAMYFCASSEEETGGNTIYFGEGSWLTVV.

Note on this clonotype: Because the CDR3 is missing its conserved closing phenylalanine or tryptophan, this is likely a read error. This chain links TRBV20-1 with TRBJ2-7, with D possibly being TRBD2 (5 bases). V was shortened by 1 base and J by 1 base, with 11 bases between the two germline ends. Per germline, CDR1 DFQATT and CDR2 SNEGSKA (reference sequence). The CDR3 is 14 residues long. The CDR3 loop reads CSARAPGGSYEQYS. In DNA, the CDR3 is TGCAGTGCTAGAGCACCAGGCGGGTCCTACGAGCAGTACTCC.